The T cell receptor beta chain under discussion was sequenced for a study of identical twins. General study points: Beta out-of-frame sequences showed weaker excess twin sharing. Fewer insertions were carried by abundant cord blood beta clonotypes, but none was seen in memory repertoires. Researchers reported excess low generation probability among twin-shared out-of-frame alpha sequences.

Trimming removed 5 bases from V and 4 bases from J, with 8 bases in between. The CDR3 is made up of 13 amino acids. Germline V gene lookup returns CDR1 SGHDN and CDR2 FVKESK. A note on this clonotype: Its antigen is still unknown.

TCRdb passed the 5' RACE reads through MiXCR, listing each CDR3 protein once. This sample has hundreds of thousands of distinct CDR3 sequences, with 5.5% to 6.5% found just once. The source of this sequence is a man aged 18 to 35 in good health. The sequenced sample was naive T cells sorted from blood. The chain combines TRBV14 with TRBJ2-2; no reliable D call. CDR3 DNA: TGTGCCAGCAGCGACTTCTTCACCGGGGAGCTGTTTTTT. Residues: CASSDFFTGELFF.